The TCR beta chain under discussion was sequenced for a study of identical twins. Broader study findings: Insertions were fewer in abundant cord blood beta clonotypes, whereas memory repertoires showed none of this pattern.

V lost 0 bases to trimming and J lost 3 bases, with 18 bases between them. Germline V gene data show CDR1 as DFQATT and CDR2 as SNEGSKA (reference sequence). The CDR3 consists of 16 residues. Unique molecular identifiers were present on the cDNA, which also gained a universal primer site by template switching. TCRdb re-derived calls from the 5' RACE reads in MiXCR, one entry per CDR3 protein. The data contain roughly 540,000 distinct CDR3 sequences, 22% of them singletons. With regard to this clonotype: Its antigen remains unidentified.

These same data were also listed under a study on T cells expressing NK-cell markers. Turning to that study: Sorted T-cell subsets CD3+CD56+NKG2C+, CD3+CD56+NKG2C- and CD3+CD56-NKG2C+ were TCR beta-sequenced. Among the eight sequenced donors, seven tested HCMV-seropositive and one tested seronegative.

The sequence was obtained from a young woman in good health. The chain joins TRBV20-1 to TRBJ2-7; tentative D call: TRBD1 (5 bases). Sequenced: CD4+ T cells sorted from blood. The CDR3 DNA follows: TGCAGTGCTAGAGATGGCAGGTCAGGGAAAGGCTACGAGCAGTACTTC. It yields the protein CSARDGRSGKGYEQYF.